This TCR beta chain was retrieved from a study of T cell changes during pregnancy in multiple sclerosis. Profiled with immunoSEQ multiplex PCR; TCRdb holds only in-frame clones, not every one. The sample consists of some 80,000 clones, about 93% of them appearing once. V gave up 4 bases and J gave up 5 bases, with 11 bases separating them. This CDR3 has 13 residues. Germline V lookup: CDR1 MRHNA, CDR2 SNTAGT. This material consisted of CD4+ T cells from peripheral blood mononuclear cells, taken after pregnancy. The TCR originated in a female donor with multiple sclerosis, enrolled in a pregnancy study. The chain employs TRBV6-4 and TRBJ1-2; maybe TRBD1 (5 bases). The chain's CDR3 is CASSAPGGYGYTF. CDR3 nucleotides: TGTGCCAGCAGTGCCCCGGGGGGGTATGGCTACACCTTC.